This TCR beta chain was recorded in a study of shared clonotypes between healthy human individuals. As concerns this clone: What it recognizes is unknown.

Repertoires were generated with immunoSEQ multiplex PCR, while TCRdb's copy carries only in-frame clones and drops some. The sample holds some 2,500,000 clones, over 85% seen once. Study outcomes and limitations: Naive subsets typically showed greater estimated richness than memory subsets.

The CDR3 is made up of 13 amino acids. Germline CDR1 reads GTSNPN; CDR2 reads SVGIG (reference sequence). The germline V and J ends were trimmed by 2 bases and 8 bases, with 12 bases remaining between them. What was sequenced was naive CD4+ T cells from PBMCs. Subset reported: CD45RA+ positively selected. The sequence derives from a man aged 18 to 30 in good health. Some clones in this sample may be carry-over from other donors' samples. The chain has TRBV30 and TRBJ1-4, with D uncertain. CDR3 loop: CAWSFGSGEKLFF. Here the CDR3 DNA reads TGTGCCTGGAGTTTTGGATCGGGAGAAAAACTGTTTTTT.